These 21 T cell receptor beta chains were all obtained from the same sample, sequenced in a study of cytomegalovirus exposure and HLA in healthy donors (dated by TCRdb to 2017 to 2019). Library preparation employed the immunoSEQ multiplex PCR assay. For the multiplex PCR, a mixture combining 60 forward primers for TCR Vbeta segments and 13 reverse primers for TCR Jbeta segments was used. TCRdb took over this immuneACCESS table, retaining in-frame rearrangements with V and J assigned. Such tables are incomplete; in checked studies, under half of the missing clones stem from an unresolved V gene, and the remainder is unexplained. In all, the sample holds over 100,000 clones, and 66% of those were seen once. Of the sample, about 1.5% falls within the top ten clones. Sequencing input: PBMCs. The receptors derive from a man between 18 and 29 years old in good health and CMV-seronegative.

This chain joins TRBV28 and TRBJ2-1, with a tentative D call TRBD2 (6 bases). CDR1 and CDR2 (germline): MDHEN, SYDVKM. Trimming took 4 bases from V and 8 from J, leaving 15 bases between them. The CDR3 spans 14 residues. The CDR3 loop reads CASSWGDEVDEQFF. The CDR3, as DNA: TGTGCCAGCAGTTGGGGGGATGAGGTGGATGAGCAGTTCTTC.

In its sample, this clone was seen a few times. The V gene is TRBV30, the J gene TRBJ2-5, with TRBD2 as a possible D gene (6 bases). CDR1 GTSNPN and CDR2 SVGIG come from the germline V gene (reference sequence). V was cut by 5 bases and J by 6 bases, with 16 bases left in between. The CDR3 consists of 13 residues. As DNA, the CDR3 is TGTGCCTGGGATGCGGGGCAGGGAAAGACCCAGTACTTC. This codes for CAWDAGQGKTQYF.

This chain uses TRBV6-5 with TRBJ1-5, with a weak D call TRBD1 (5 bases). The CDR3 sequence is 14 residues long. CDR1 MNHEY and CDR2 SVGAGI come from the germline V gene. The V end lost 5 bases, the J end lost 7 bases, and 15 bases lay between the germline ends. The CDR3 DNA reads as TGTGCCAGCAGTAGGACTTTCGGGGGGCAGCCCCAGCATTTT. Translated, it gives CASSRTFGGQPQHF.

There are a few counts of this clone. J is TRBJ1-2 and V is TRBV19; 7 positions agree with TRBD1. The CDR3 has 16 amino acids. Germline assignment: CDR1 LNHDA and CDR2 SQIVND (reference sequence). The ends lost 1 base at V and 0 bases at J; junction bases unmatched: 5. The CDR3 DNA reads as TGTGCCAGTAGTATAGTAAGAGGGGGCACTAACTATGGCTACACCTTC. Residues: CASSIVRGGTNYGYTF.

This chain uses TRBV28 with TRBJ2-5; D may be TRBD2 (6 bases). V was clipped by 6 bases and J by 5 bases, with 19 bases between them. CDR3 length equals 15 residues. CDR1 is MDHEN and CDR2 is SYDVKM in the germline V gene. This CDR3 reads CASSPGTGVRETQYF. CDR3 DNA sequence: TGTGCCAGCAGCCCCGGTACGGGGGTTAGGGAGACCCAGTACTTC.

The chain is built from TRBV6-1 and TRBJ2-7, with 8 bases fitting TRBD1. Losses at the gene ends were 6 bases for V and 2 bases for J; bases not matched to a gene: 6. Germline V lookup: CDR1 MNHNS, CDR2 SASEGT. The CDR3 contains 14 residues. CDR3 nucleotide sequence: TGTGCCAGCAGCAGGACAGGGAACACCTACGAGCAGTACTTC. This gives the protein CASSRTGNTYEQYF.

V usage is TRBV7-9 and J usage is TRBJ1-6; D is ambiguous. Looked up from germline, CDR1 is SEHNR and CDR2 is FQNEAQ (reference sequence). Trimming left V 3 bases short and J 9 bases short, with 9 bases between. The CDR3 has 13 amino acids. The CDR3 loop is CASSLGSLSPLHF. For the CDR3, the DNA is TGTGCCAGCAGCTTGGGGAGCCTTTCACCCCTCCACTTT. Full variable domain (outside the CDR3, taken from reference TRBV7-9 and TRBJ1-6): DTGVSQNPRHKITKRGQNVTFRCDPISEHNRLYWYRQTLGQGPEFLTYFQNEAQLEKSRLLSDRFSAERPKGSFSTLEIQRTEQGDSAMYLCASSLGSLSPLHFGNGTRLTVT.

The CDR3 DNA reads as TGTGCCAGCAGCGCGAACAACTTGAACTACTACGAGCAGTACTTC. Translated, it gives CASSANNLNYYEQYF. The chain couples TRBV7-8 to TRBJ2-7; D is uncertain. V was clipped by 5 bases and J by 3 bases, with 17 bases between them. CDR1 is SGHVS, CDR2 FQNEAQ, per germline. The CDR3 is 15 amino acids.

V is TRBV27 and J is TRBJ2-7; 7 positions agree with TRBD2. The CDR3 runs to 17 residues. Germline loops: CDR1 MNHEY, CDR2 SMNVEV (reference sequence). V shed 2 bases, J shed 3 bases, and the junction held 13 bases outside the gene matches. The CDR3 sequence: CASSLVVGGGRRYEQYF. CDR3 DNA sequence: TGTGCCAGCAGTTTAGTTGTTGGGGGGGGTAGGCGCTACGAGCAGTACTTC.

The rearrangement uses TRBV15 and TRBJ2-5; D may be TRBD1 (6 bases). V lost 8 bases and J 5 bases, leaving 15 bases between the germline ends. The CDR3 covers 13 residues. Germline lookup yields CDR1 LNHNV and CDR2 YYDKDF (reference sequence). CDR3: CATEAQGSETQYF. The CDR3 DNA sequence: TGTGCCACCGAAGCACAGGGATCGGAGACCCAGTACTTC.

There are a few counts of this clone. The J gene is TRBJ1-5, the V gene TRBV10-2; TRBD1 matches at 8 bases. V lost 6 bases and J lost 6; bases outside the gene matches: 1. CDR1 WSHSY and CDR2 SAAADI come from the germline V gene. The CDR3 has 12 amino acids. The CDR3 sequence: CASRQGGQPQHF. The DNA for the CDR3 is TGCGCCAGCAGACAGGGGGGTCAGCCCCAGCATTTT.

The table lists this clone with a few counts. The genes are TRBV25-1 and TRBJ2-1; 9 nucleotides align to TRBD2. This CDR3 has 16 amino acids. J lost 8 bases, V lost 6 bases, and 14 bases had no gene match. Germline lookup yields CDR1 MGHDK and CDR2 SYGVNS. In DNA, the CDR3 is TGTGCCAGCAGAACGTCTAGCGGGGTCCCAGGGGATGAGCAGTTCTTC. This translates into CASRTSSGVPGDEQFF.

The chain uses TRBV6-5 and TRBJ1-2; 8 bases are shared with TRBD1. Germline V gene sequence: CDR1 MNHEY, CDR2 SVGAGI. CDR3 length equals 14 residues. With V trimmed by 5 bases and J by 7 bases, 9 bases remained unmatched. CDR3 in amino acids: CASSPLTGAGGYTF. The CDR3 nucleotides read TGTGCCAGCAGTCCCCTGACAGGGGCCGGTGGCTACACCTTC.

The CDR3 coding sequence is TGTGCCAGCTCGCCCACGGGGGGCGGGAGTAAAAGCTCCTACAATGAGCAGTTCTTC. Encoded protein: CASSPTGGGSKSSYNEQFF. The chain carries TRBV18 and TRBJ2-1; D perhaps matches TRBD2 (7 bases). In germline, CDR1 is KGHSH, CDR2 LQKENI. Trimming removed 6 bases at V and 0 bases at J, with 24 bases between. The CDR3 totals 19 residues. The entire variable domain, with the rest obtained from reference TRBV18 and TRBJ2-1, is as follows: NAGVMQNPRHLVRRRGQEARLRCSPMKGHSHVYWYRQLPEEGLKFMVYLQKENIIDESGMPKERFSAEFPKEGPSILRIQQVVRGDSAAYFCASSPTGGGSKSSYNEQFFGPGTRLTVL.

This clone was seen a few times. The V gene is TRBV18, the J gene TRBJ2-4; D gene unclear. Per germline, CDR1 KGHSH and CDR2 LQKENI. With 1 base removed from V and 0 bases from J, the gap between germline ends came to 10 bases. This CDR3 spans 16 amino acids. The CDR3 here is CASSPQLLVAKNIQYF. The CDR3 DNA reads TGTGCCAGCTCACCACAGCTTCTAGTAGCCAAAAACATTCAGTACTTC.

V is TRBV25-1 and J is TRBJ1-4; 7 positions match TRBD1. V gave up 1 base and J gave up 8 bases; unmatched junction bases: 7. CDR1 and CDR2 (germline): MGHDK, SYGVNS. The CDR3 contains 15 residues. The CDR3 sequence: CASSESTGLREKLFF. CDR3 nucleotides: TGTGCCAGCAGTGAATCGACAGGGCTGAGGGAAAAACTGTTTTTT.

This CDR3 is CASKETGPNEQFF. DNA of the CDR3: TGTGCCAGCAAAGAGACAGGGCCCAATGAGCAGTTCTTC. The chain links TRBV25-1 to TRBJ2-1, with TRBD1 identical over 7 bases. After removal of 7 bases from V and 6 bases from J, the junction contained 6 bases not matched to a gene. This CDR3 region has 13 residues. Germline V gene sequence: CDR1 MGHDK, CDR2 SYGVNS.

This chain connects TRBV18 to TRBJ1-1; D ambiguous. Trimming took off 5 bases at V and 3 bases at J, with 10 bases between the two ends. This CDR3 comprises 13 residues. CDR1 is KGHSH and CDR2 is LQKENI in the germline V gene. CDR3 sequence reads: CASSTLEDTEAFF. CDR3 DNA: TGTGCCAGCTCAACTTTGGAGGACACTGAAGCTTTCTTT.

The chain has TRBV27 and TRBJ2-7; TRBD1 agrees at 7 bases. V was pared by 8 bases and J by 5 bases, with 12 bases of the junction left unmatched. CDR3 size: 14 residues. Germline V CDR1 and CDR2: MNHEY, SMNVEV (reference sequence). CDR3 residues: CASSRPGQLNEQYF. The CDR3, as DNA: TGTGCCAGCTCCCGACCGGGACAGCTTAACGAGCAGTACTTC.

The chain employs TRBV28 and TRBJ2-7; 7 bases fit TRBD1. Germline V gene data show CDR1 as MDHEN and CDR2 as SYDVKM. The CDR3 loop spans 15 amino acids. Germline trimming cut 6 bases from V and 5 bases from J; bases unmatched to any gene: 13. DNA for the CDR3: TGTGCCAGCAGAGGAAACAGGGGTAAGGTCCACGAGCAGTACTTC. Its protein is CASRGNRGKVHEQYF.

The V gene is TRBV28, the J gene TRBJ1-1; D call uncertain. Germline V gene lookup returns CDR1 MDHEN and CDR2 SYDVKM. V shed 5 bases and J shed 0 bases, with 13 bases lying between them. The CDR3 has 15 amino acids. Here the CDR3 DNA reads TGTGCCAGCAGTGGTGTCGTCCGAGTGAACACTGAAGCTTTCTTT. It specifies CASSGVVRVNTEAFF.